This T cell receptor (beta chain) originates from a study of human T cells and chemical hapten exposure (dated by TCRdb to the early 2020s). Some background on the complete study: For sensitization, 2% DPC in acetone was applied to a 2 cm by 2 cm area of upper inner arm skin. Blood was sampled from patients pre-sensitization (week 0) and at 2, 6 and about 24 weeks after DPC sensitization. In alopecia patients, the study followed how the peripheral blood TCR repertoire changed in vivo over primary and secondary sensitization to diphenylcyclopropenone (DPC), a hapten. Patch testing was performed on the upper back with Finn chambers containing 0.01% DPC, and the patch tests were scored after 6 days according to International Contact Dermatitis Research Group standards. For TCR sequencing, blood came from twenty-nine alopecia patients at anywhere from one to four time points (pre-sensitization, 2, 6 and 24 weeks). The mostly female patient cohort included alopecia areata with under or over 50% scalp involvement, alopecia totalis and alopecia universalis. Libraries were pooled for sequencing, and variation in per-sample TCR yields was attributed mainly to small differences in library volumes within the pool. Patients additionally received weekly therapeutic DPC doses to the scalp throughout the roughly 23-week study period. Broader findings and caveats from the paper: Compared with pre-sensitization or healthy control sets, expanded TCRs formed significantly more large CDR3 similarity clusters, which is consistent with antigen-driven responses. DPC sensitization did not change how many TCRs were above 1 in 1000 frequency, and no evidence was found of alterations in global repertoire structure. Because all patients had alopecia, a presumed autoimmune disease, the immune response of the patients might differ from that of healthy individuals. After repeated subsampling, the strength of the expansion versus patch-test correlation and the threshold at which it became significant changed. Patch test score was positively correlated with the number of PT1 expanded TCRs, with significance at thresholds 8, 16 and 32 but not at 4.

This sample's time point label indicates: pre-sensitization, week 0. Explained via the paper, the treatment or condition label denotes: therapeutic diphenylcyclopropenone sensitization with weekly scalp DPC. Blood at each patch-test visit was drawn before the patch test was applied. To be eligible, patients had to be aged 18 to 70, diagnosed with alopecia and judged suitable for DPC therapy, while pregnant patients were excluded. Total RNA was isolated from unfractionated whole blood collected in Tempus Blood RNA tubes. Libraries came from RACE. Instrument used: NextSeq 500. During library preparation, unique molecular identifiers were attached to individual cDNA molecules so that TCRs could be counted in a quantitative, reproducible way. Each blood RNA sample was used to sequence both TCR alpha and TCR beta chains. On the study's bioinformatics: The median number of TCRs per sample was approximately 98,000, ranging from roughly 20,000 to 700,000. V, J and CDR3 annotation of the TCR reads was performed with the Decombinator software suite. For PS versus PT1 abundance plots, all samples were subsampled to the same number of TCRs (28,000). TCRs were defined as expanded if absent before sensitization and observed at least eight times at the 2-week time point. TCRdb reanalyzed the raw reads on its own, using fastp at Q25 for trimming and MiXCR for clone calling, and kept in-frame beta chains. Records with the same CDR3 protein are collapsed into one entry carrying the most frequent genes and DNA. Clone size and V and J calls follow TCRdb, not the original study. The sample table records some 110,000 distinct CDR3 sequences; approximately 12% of these occur just once. The top ten hold over 1.5% of the sample.

The V end loses 5 bases and the J end loses 5 bases, and a stretch of 7 bases separates them. CDR3 length: 12 amino acids, cysteine to phenylalanine. Of the read, only the CDR3 DNA is kept; its 36 bases are in frame from base 1. CDR1 MNHEY and CDR2 SVGEGT are derived from the germline V gene. This clonotype has ten or more counts. This receptor's antigen is unknown. Base qualities are not provided; no much larger clone lies one nucleotide away. The chain links TRBV6-2 or TRBV6-3 with TRBJ1-5; the D gene cannot be resolved reliably. This clonotype originated in a woman aged 45-59 years with alopecia areata. Some clones in this sample may be carry-over from other donors' samples. This specimen consisted of whole blood, obtained in connection with sensitization to the hapten diphenylcyclopropenone (DPC). In nucleotide form, the sequence is TGTGCCAGCAGTCACAAACATCAGCCCCAGCATTTT. Translation gives CASSHKHQPQHF.